These 26 T cell receptor beta chains were all obtained from the same sample, sequenced in a study of vaccination and CD4 T cells after COVID-19. Time point described: late sampling 161 to 241 days after vaccination in three convalescent patients. The sample's treatment: approximately nine-day PBMC culture with coronavirus spike peptide pools or control peptides (ViraFEST assay). No antigen is known for these receptors. Researchers used the Oncomine TCR Beta short-read assay to sequence DNA from cultured CD4+ T cells. TCRdb passed the PCR reads through MiXCR, listing each CDR3 protein once. Of 20,000 to 25,000 distinct CDR3 sequences listed, 43% were seen once; the top ten hold 4.9%. The sample here was CD4+ T cells from blood, cultured in vitro, taken about 7 months after SARS-CoV-2 vaccination. Receptor source: a human donor who had recovered from COVID-19.

Only a few counts were recorded for this clonotype. V gene TRBV19 combines with J gene TRBJ1-1; D not certain. The V gene lost 5 bases and the J gene lost 1 base, with 8 bases spanning the gap. Germline CDR1 LNHDA, CDR2 SQIVND (reference sequence). The CDR3 has 13 residues. CDR3 DNA sequence: TGTGCCAGTAGTTTCCGACAGAACACTGAAGCTTTCTTT. Residues: CASSFRQNTEAFF.

The rearrangement uses TRBV28 and TRBJ2-7, with D perhaps TRBD2 (7 bases). V lost 2 bases and J lost 3, with 20 bases in between. The CDR3 is 17 residues long. Germline V CDR1 and CDR2: MDHEN, SYDVKM. The CDR3 nucleotides read TGTGCCAGCAGTTTAAATCGTTGGGGGGGCCGGAGCTACGAGCAGTACTTC. Its protein product is CASSLNRWGGRSYEQYF.

This clonotype was observed a few times. CDR3 amino acids: CASRTGGQPQHF. The CDR3 region has the DNA TGTGCCAGCCGGACAGGGGGTCAGCCCCAGCATTTT. This chain links TRBV28 with TRBJ1-5, with TRBD1 identical over 10 bases. Unmatched junction bases numbered 1, after V lost 8 bases and J lost 6 bases. Germline V gene lookup returns CDR1 MDHEN and CDR2 SYDVKM. This CDR3 spans 12 amino acids.

In this sample, this clonotype turned up a few times. This chain uses TRBV28 with TRBJ2-7; D gene ambiguous. V was cut by 8 bases and J by 4 bases, with 15 bases left in between. There are 13 residues in the CDR3. CDR1 is MDHEN and CDR2 is SYDVKM in the germline V gene. The CDR3 is CASQSLRRYEQYF. CDR3 DNA: TGTGCCAGCCAGTCTTTGCGGAGATACGAGCAGTACTTC.

The chain joins TRBV15 to TRBJ2-4; maybe TRBD1 (6 bases). V was shortened by 7 bases and J by 6 bases, with 13 bases between the two germline ends. CDR1 is LNHNV and CDR2 is YYDKDF in the germline V gene (reference sequence). This CDR3 contains 13 residues. This CDR3 reads CATTQGFGNIQYF. CDR3 bases: TGTGCCACCACCCAGGGGTTTGGAAACATTCAGTACTTC.

The chain uses TRBV11-2 and TRBJ1-1; 8 nucleotides align to TRBD1. Trimming cost V 7 bases and J 8 bases; bases outside gene matches: 6. CDR3 length equals 12 residues. Germline CDR1 SGHAT, CDR2 FQNNGV. The CDR3 is CASNLRTGEAFF. The CDR3 DNA reads as TGTGCCAGCAACCTACGGACAGGGGAAGCTTTCTTT.

In its sample, this clonotype was seen a few times. V usage is TRBV7-3 and J usage is TRBJ1-2; unclear D gene. Looked up from germline, CDR1 is SGHTA and CDR2 is FQGTGA. This CDR3 region has 13 residues. V shed 3 bases and J shed 8 bases, with 13 bases lying between them. This CDR3 reads CASSFPGGPGYTF. The CDR3 nucleotides read TGTGCCAGCAGCTTCCCCGGAGGACCCGGCTACACCTTC.

The chain links TRBV20-1 to TRBJ1-5, with D unresolved. CDR3 length: 14 residues. The germline CDR1 and CDR2 sequences are DFQATT and SNEGSKA (reference sequence). V was trimmed by 4 bases and J by 6 bases, leaving 16 bases between them. The CDR3 region is CSAIGITPAQPQHF. The CDR3 DNA sequence: TGCAGTGCTATAGGGATTACTCCTGCTCAGCCCCAGCATTTT.

The gene calls are TRBV27 and TRBJ2-3; 11 bases are shared with TRBD2. This CDR3 comprises 15 residues. Germline V gives CDR1 MNHEY, CDR2 SMNVEV (reference sequence). J was trimmed by 4 bases and V by 5 bases; bases with no gene match: 5. The CDR3 is CASSPLAGVPDTQYF. In DNA, the CDR3 is TGTGCCAGCAGTCCACTAGCGGGAGTACCAGATACGCAGTATTTT.

This clonotype was seen only a few times. The V gene is TRBV6-1, the J gene TRBJ2-5; D is perhaps TRBD1 (6 bases). Per germline, CDR1 MNHNS and CDR2 SASEGT. V gave up 5 bases and J gave up 0 bases, with 10 bases separating them. The length of the CDR3 is 14 residues. CDR3 sequence: CASSRDRYQETQYF. In nucleotides, the CDR3 is TGTGCCAGCAGTCGAGACAGGTACCAAGAGACCCAGTACTTC.

The chain has TRBV2 and TRBJ2-3, with D possibly TRBD2 on 6 matching bases. Germline CDR1 SNHLY, CDR2 FYNNEI. This CDR3 spans 13 amino acids. The V end was cut by 8 bases, the J end by 6 bases, with 15 bases between. CDR3 amino acids: CASGGESGDTQYF. The CDR3 DNA reads as TGTGCCAGCGGGGGAGAGAGCGGGGATACGCAGTATTTT.

About this clonotype itself: The junction does not match germline at one end; this may be a read error. The chain employs TRBV11-1 and TRBJ2-2, with unresolved D. CDR1 SGHAT and CDR2 FQDESV come from the germline V gene (reference sequence). This CDR3 has 14 amino acids. The CDR3 protein is CASSLEPSTGELFF. The CDR3 DNA reads TGCGCCAGCAGCTTGGAGCCGTCCACCGGGGAGCTGTTTTTT.

The V gene is TRBV28, the J gene TRBJ1-6, with TRBD1 matching over 9 bases. This CDR3 comprises 15 residues. V gave up 5 bases and J gave up 7 bases; unmatched junction bases: 6. Germline CDR1 MDHEN, CDR2 SYDVKM. CDR3 protein: CASSPWDRANSPLHF. In nucleotides, the CDR3 is TGTGCCAGCAGTCCTTGGGACAGGGCAAATTCACCCCTCCACTTT. Complete variable domain (other parts from reference TRBV28 and TRBJ1-6): DVKVTQSSRYLVKRTGEKVFLECVQDMDHENMFWYRQDPGLGLRLIYFSYDVKMKEKGDIPEGYSVSREKKERFSLILESASTNQTSMYLCASSPWDRANSPLHFGNGTRLTVT.

The chain carries TRBV29-1 and TRBJ2-3; possible D gene TRBD1, 5 bases. V was trimmed by 3 bases and J by 3 bases, leaving 10 bases between them. This CDR3 has 13 amino acids. The germline CDR1 and CDR2 sequences are SQVTM and ANQGSEA. The CDR3 DNA sequence: TGCAGCGTTGAGCCCAGGGCGACAGATACGCAGTATTTT. It encodes CSVEPRATDTQYF.

This clonotype was observed a handful of times. The chain recombines TRBV6-5 with TRBJ2-5, with 9 bases matching TRBD2. Germline V gives CDR1 MNHEY, CDR2 SVGAGI. Unmatched junction bases numbered 3, after V lost 4 bases and J lost 3 bases. The CDR3 totals 14 residues. This chain's CDR3 is CASSSASGEETQYF. In nucleotides, the CDR3 is TGTGCCAGCAGTTCGGCTAGCGGGGAAGAGACCCAGTACTTC.

This rearrangement joins TRBV28 to TRBJ2-1; 10 nucleotides align to TRBD2. Germline V gene lookup returns CDR1 MDHEN and CDR2 SYDVKM. This CDR3 has 16 amino acids. Trimming cost V 6 bases and J 5 bases; bases outside gene matches: 10. The CDR3 sequence: CASSLAGTSVNNEQFF. In DNA form, the CDR3 reads TGTGCCAGCAGCCTGGCGGGGACTAGCGTCAACAATGAGCAGTTCTTC.

The V gene is TRBV7-9, the J gene TRBJ1-1, with TRBD1 as a possible D gene (5 bases). CDR1 is SEHNR, CDR2 FQNEAQ, per germline (reference sequence). The V gene lost 5 bases and the J gene lost 11 bases, with 36 bases spanning the gap. This CDR3 spans 19 amino acids. DNA for the CDR3: TGTGCCAGCAGCGATAACCCGGGGACTTTCCCCTTCGTCGGGGAGCTGGCTTTCTTT. Translating gives CASSDNPGTFPFVGELAFF.

The CDR3 loop reads CSVLPGAASPYEQYF. CDR3 DNA: TGCAGTGTCCTTCCCGGGGCTGCTTCCCCCTACGAGCAGTACTTC. V gene TRBV20-1 combines with J gene TRBJ2-7; D may match TRBD1 or TRBD2 (5 bases each). CDR1 DFQATT and CDR2 SNEGSKA come from the germline V gene (reference sequence). CDR3 length equals 15 residues. V was pared by 7 bases and J by 2 bases, with 21 bases between.

CDR3 region: CVSQGSGGYTF. CDR3 DNA: TGTGTATCCCAGGGCTCGGGAGGCTACACCTTC. V gene TRBV28 combines with J gene TRBJ1-2; a possible D gene is TRBD1 (5 bases). CDR3 length: 11 residues. The V gene's germline CDR1 is MDHEN and CDR2 SYDVKM.

This clonotype has only a few counts. This rearrangement joins TRBV20-1 to TRBJ1-2, with 9 bases matching TRBD1. The CDR3 is made up of 13 amino acids. Trimming took 3 bases from V and 5 from J; bases not matched to a gene: 4. Germline CDR1 is DFQATT and CDR2 is SNEGSKA (reference sequence). CDR3 DNA: TGCAGTGCTAGCCTAGGACAGGGGTATGGCTACACCTTC. It translates to CSASLGQGYGYTF.

This clonotype was counted between two and nine times. The chain carries TRBV7-2 and TRBJ2-3, with 7 bases that match TRBD2. This CDR3 spans 14 amino acids. Germline V gives CDR1 SGHTA, CDR2 FQGNSA. V lost 5 bases to trimming and J lost 1 base; unmatched junction nucleotides: 3. CDR3 DNA: TGTGCCAGCAGCCCTGGACTAGGCACAGATACGCAGTATTTT. Protein: CASSPGLGTDTQYF.

The V gene is TRBV7-8, the J gene TRBJ2-5; no firm D call. Germline CDR1 SGHVS, CDR2 FQNEAQ. Trimming left V 6 bases short and J 2 bases short, with 10 bases between. There are 13 residues in the CDR3. DNA for the CDR3: TGTGCCAGCAGGGAACACGGACAAGAGACCCAGTACTTC. Its protein is CASREHGQETQYF.

This clonotype appeared a single time. The chain carries TRBV28 and TRBJ2-3; 8 positions agree with TRBD1. The CDR3 runs 19 residues. V lost 2 bases, J lost 0 bases, and 13 bases stayed unmatched. Germline V CDR1 and CDR2: MDHEN, SYDVKM. The CDR3 protein is CASSLRALGTGTSTDTQYF. The DNA for the CDR3 is TGTGCCAGCAGTTTACGGGCTCTAGGGACAGGCACTAGCACAGATACGCAGTATTTT.

This clonotype was observed a handful of times. The chain joins TRBV19 to TRBJ1-1, with D possibly being TRBD1 (5 bases). Trimming left V 3 bases short and J 1 base short, with 12 bases between. Germline CDR1 LNHDA, CDR2 SQIVND (reference sequence). The length of the CDR3 is 15 residues. The CDR3 DNA sequence: TGTGCCAGTAGTATCTGGGGACGGGCGAACACTGAAGCTTTCTTT. It yields the protein CASSIWGRANTEAFF.

The chain recombines TRBV7-2 with TRBJ2-7; possible D gene TRBD2, 6 bases. CDR1 is SGHTA, CDR2 FQGNSA, per germline. The CDR3 is 14 residues long. V gave up 5 bases and J gave up 6 bases, with 17 bases separating them. The CDR3 DNA sequence: TGTGCCAGCAGCCGAGGAGGGGAATTGACCGAGCAGTACTTC. Encoded protein: CASSRGGELTEQYF.

This clonotype was observed a few times. The gene calls are TRBV4-3 and TRBJ2-5, with TRBD2 identical over 11 bases. The V gene end was trimmed by 5 bases and the J gene end by 5 bases; junction bases not matched to a gene: 4. Per germline, CDR1 LGHNA and CDR2 YSLEER. The CDR3 runs to 14 residues. The CDR3 here is CASSLLAGDETQYF. CDR3 DNA: TGCGCCAGCAGCTTACTAGCGGGAGATGAGACCCAGTACTTC.